The clone carrying this T cell receptor (beta chain) was observed a single time. Its antigen is still unknown. This record comes from a study of cytomegalovirus exposure and HLA in healthy donors. The study's findings and limits: Reports indicated that the classifier achieved high specificity and sensitivity in diagnosing cytomegalovirus status. Presence/absence analyses supposed approximately even sequencing depth among donors. Another analysis was done later, and it associated 15,000 to 20,000 TCR beta sequences with HLA alleles at 0.05 false discovery rate. With DRB1 most and HLA-C fewest, TCR association rates differed between HLA loci in a later analysis.

PCR employed 60 Vbeta and 13 Jbeta primers. Repertoires were generated with immunoSEQ multiplex PCR, while TCRdb's copy carries only in-frame clones and drops some. The table records about 69,000 clones, roughly 74% of them present only once. The CDR3 covers 19 residues. The germline V gene has CDR1 GTSNPN and CDR2 SVGIG (reference sequence). V was pared by 8 bases and J by 3 bases, with 23 bases of the junction left unmatched. The V call is TRBV30, the J call TRBJ2-7; 12 bases are shared with TRBD1. The source material was PBMCs. The origin of this receptor is a woman aged 60 to 75 in good health and CMV-seropositive. In DNA form, the CDR3 reads TGTGCCGGAGTGGGGACAGGGGGCCAAATTGGACTAGAGGGCTACGAGCAGTACTTC. It yields the protein CAGVGTGGQIGLEGYEQYF.